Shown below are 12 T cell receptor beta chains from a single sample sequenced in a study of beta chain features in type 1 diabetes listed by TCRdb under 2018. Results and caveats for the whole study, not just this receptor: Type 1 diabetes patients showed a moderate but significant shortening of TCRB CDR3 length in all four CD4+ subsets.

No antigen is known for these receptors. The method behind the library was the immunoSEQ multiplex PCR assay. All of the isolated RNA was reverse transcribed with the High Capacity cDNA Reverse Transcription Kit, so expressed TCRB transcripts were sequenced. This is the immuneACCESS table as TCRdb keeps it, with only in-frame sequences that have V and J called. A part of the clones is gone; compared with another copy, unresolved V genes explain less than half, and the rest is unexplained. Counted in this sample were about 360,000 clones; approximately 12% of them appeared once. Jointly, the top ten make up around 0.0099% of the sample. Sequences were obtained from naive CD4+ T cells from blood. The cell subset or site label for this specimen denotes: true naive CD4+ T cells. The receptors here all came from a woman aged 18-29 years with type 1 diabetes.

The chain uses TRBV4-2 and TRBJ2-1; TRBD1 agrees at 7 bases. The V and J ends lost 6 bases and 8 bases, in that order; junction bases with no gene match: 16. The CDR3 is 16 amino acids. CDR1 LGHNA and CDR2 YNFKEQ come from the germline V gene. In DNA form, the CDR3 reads TGTGCCAGCAGACAACTACGGAAACAGGGGAGCTATGAGCAGTTCTTC. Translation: CASRQLRKQGSYEQFF.

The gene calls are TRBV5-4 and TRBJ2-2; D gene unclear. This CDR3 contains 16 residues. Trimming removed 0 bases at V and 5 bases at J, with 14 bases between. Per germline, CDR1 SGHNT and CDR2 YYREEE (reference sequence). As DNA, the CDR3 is TGTGCCAGCAGCTTGGACCCTAGTCGGTCGACCGGGGAGCTGTTTTTT. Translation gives CASSLDPSRSTGELFF. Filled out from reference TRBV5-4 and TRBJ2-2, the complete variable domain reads ETGVTQSPTHLIKTRGQQVTLRCSSQSGHNTVSWYQQALGQGPQFIFQYYREEENGRGNFPPRFSGLQFPNYSSELNVNALELDDSALYLCASSLDPSRSTGELFFGEGSRLTVL.

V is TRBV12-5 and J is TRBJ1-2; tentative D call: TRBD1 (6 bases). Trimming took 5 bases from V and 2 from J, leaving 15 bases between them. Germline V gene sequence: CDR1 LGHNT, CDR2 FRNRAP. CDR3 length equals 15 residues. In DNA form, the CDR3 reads TGTGCTAGTGGTCCCTCCCAGGGGCCAAACTATGGCTACACCTTC. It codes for CASGPSQGPNYGYTF.

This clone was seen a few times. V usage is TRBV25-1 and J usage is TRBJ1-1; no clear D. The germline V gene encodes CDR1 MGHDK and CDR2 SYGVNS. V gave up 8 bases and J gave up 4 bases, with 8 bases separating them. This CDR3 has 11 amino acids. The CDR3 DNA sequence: TGTGCCAGCGGGAGAGGCACTGAAGCTTTCTTT. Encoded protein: CASGRGTEAFF.

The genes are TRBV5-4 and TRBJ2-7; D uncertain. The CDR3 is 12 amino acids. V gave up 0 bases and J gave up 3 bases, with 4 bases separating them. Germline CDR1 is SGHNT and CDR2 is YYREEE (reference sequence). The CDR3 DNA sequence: TGTGCCAGCAGCTTGGAACACTACGAGCAGTACTTC. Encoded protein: CASSLEHYEQYF.

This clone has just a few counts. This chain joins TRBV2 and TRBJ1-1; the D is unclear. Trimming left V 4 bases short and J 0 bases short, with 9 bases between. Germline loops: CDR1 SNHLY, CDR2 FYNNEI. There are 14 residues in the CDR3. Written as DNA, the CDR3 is TGTGCCAGCAGTGCACGGGGAGTGAACACTGAAGCTTTCTTT. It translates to CASSARGVNTEAFF.

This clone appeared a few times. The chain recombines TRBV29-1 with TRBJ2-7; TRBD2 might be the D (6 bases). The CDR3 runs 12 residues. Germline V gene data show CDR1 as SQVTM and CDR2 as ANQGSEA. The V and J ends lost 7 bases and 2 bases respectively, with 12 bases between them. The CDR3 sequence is CSGGLSPYEQYF. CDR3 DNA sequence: TGCAGCGGAGGACTATCACCCTACGAGCAGTACTTC.

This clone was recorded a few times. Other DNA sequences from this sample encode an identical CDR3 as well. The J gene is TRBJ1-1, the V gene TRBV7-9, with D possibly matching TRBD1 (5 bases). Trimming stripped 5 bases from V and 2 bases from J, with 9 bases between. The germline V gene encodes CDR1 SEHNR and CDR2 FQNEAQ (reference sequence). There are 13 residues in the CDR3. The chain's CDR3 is CASSTRENTEAFF. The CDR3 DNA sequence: TGTGCCAGCAGCACCAGGGAAAACACTGAAGCTTTCTTT.

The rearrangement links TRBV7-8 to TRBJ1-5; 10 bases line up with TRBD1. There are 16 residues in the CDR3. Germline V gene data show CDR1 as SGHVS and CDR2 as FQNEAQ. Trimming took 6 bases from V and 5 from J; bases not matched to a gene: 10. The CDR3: CASSWGQGRRDQPQHF. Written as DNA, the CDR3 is TGTGCCAGCAGTTGGGGACAGGGGAGGAGGGATCAGCCCCAGCATTTT.

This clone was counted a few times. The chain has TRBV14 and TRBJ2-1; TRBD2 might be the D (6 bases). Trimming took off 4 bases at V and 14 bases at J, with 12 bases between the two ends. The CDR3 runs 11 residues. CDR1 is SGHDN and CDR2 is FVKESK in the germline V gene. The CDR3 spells CASSRGAGEFF. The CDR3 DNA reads TGTGCCAGCAGCCGCGGGGCTGGGGAGTTCTTC. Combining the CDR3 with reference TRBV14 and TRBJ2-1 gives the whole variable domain EAGVTQFPSHSVIEKGQTVTLRCDPISGHDNLYWYRRVMGKEIKFLLHFVKESKQDESGMPNNRFLAERTGGTYSTLKVQPAELEDSGVYFCASSRGAGEFFGPGTRLTVL.

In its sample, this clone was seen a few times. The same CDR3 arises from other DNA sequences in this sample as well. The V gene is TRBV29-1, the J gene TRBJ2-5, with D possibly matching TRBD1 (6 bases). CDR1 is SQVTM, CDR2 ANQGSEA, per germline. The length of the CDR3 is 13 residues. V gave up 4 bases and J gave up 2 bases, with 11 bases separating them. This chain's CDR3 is CSVARTVQETQYF. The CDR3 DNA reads TGCAGCGTTGCCCGGACAGTTCAAGAGACCCAGTACTTC.

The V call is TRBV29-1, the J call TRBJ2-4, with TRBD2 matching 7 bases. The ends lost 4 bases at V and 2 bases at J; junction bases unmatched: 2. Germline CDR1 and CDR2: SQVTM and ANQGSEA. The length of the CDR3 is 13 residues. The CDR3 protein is CSVVGGTKNIQYF. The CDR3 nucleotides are TGCAGCGTTGTGGGGGGGACCAAAAACATTCAGTACTTC. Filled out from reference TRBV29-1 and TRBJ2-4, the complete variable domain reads SAVISQKPSRDICQRGTSLTIQCQVDSQVTMMFWYRQQPGQSLTLIATANQGSEATYESGFVIDKFPISRPNLTFSTLTVSNMSPEDSSIYLCSVVGGTKNIQYFGAGTRLSVL.